This is a list of T cell receptor beta chains from one sample in a study of T cell changes during pregnancy in multiple sclerosis. TCRdb's copy holds only in-frame clones and misses some; the assay was immunoSEQ multiplex PCR. The table shows about 20,000 clones, with about nine tenths occurring only once. This sample comprised CD8+ T cells from peripheral blood mononuclear cells, obtained in the second trimester of pregnancy. These receptors all stem from a female donor in good health, enrolled as a control in a pregnancy study. Both conserved end residues are part of each CDR3. D genes are given only for firm matches. Size tells how often a clone was seen (once, few, many) or the class of an expanded clone, and some rows leave it out.

TRBV19	-	-	TRBJ1-2	TGTGCCAGTACCTTCGGTACCAGGGGCCCCTATGGCTACACCTTC	CASTFGTRGPYGYTF
TRBV4-2	-	-	TRBJ2-3	TGTGCCAGCAGCCCCCGACTAGAACCAGATACGCAGTATTTT	CASSPRLEPDTQYF
TRBV15	-	-	TRBJ2-7	TGTGCCACCAGCAGAGACGCGGGACTGTCCTACGAGCAGTACTTC	CATSRDAGLSYEQYF
TRBV5-8	TRBD2	-	TRBJ2-1	TGTGCCAGCAGCTCCGGGACTAGCGGGGGAGGGGAGCAGTTCTTC	CASSSGTSGGGEQFF
TRBV29-1	-	-	TRBJ2-1	TGCAGCGTTGACATAAGGGCGGGCAATGAGCAGTTCTTC	CSVDIRAGNEQFF
TRBV13	-	-	TRBJ1-4	TGTGCCAGCAGCCCCCGCGCCCAGGTTAATGAAAAACTGTTTTTT	CASSPRAQVNEKLFF
TRBV6-1	-	few	TRBJ1-1	TGTGCCAGCAGTGAGAGGATTGTCGATGCTTTCTTT	CASSERIVDAFF
TRBV27	-	-	TRBJ2-5	TGTGCCAGCAGACGACACTCCCGCGCGGGCCAGTACTTC	CASRRHSRAGQYF
TRBV18	-	-	TRBJ1-5	TGTGCCAGCTCAGCCGTGTTTAGCTCAGACCCCCAGCATTTT	CASSAVFSSDPQHF
TRBV28	TRBD1	-	TRBJ2-5	TGTGCCAGCAGTTTACCCCCCTTGGACAGGGCGAGGGTCCAGCGGGAGACCCAGTACTTC	CASSLPPLDRARVQRETQYF
TRBV6-6	-	-	TRBJ2-3	TGTGCCAGCAGTTCCGGGTCTTTTAGCACAGATACGCAGTATTTT	CASSSGSFSTDTQYF
TRBV2	-	once	TRBJ2-4	TGTGCCAGCAGTGTCTGGGGGGAGAGGAACATTCAGTACTTC	CASSVWGERNIQYF
TRBV11-3	-	-	TRBJ2-1	TGTGCCAGCAGCTTAGCCGGGGGCTCCTACAATGAGCAGTTCTTC	CASSLAGGSYNEQFF
TRBV5-5	-	-	TRBJ2-7	TGTGCCACCGACCTACGGGAGAAGGGCGAGCAGTACTTC	CATDLREKGEQYF
TRBV29-1	TRBD1	-	TRBJ1-2	TGCAGCGTTGAAATTCTCCAACAGGGGATGGTAGGCTATGGCTACACCTTC	CSVEILQQGMVGYGYTF
TRBV10-1	-	-	TRBJ2-1	TGCGCCAGCAGTGAAAAGAGTATCCGCGGTAATGAGCAGTTCTTC	CASSEKSIRGNEQFF
TRBV5-5	TRBD2	-	TRBJ2-7	TGTGCCAGCAGCGGGGTGAAAGCGGGAGAGCAGTACTTC	CASSGVKAGEQYF
TRBV9	-	-	TRBJ2-7	TGTGCCAGCAGCCTTCCAGGAGAGGGGGACGAGCAGTACTTC	CASSLPGEGDEQYF
TRBV19	-	-	TRBJ1-2	TGTGCCAGTAGTGTGACAATGTCTGGCTACACCTTC	CASSVTMSGYTF
TRBV11-3	TRBD1	few	TRBJ1-1	TGTGCCAGCAGCCTCGGACAGGGATTAAAGGTCGGCACTGAAGCTTTCTTT	CASSLGQGLKVGTEAFF
TRBV19	-	once	TRBJ2-3	TGTGCCAGTAGTATCCTGTGGGGGGAAGATACGCAGTATTTT	CASSILWGEDTQYF
TRBV19	TRBD1	few	TRBJ1-5	TGTGCCAGTAGTATTGGGACAGGCAATCAGCCCCAGCATTTT	CASSIGTGNQPQHF
TRBV18	TRBD1	-	TRBJ2-2	TGTGCCAGCTCACCAGGACAGGCCCACACGAACACCGGGGAGCTGTTTTTT	CASSPGQAHTNTGELFF
TRBV9	-	once	TRBJ2-7	TGTGCCAGCGGTCGGTCCCATTCCCTCCCTGCCGACGAGCAGTACTTC	CASGRSHSLPADEQYF
TRBV5-5	TRBD2	-	TRBJ2-7	TGTGCCAGCAGCTTACGACTAGCAGAGGCTTACGAGCAGTACTTC	CASSLRLAEAYEQYF
TRBV27	-	-	TRBJ2-2	TGTGCCAGCAGACTGATGGACACCGGGGAGCTGTTTTTT	CASRLMDTGELFF
TRBV15	TRBD2	once	TRBJ2-3	TGTGCCACCAGCAGAGCCCTAGAGATTCCTTCCAGGCTACGGGGACTAGCGGTCCCAGATACGCAGTATTTT	CATSRALEIPSRLRGLAVPDTQYF
TRBV7-9	-	-	TRBJ2-7	TGTGCCAGCAGCCGGTCGACAGGGAGGTTCGTGGACGAGCAGTACTTC	CASSRSTGRFVDEQYF
TRBV6-4	-	-	TRBJ2-3	TGTGCCAGCAGTGAGGGTGCCGTTGGGGGGACAGATACGCAGTATTTT	CASSEGAVGGTDTQYF
TRBV21-1	-	once	TRBJ1-1	TGTGCCAGCAGCAAACCACAGGGGAGTGACACTGAAGCTTTCTTT	CASSKPQGSDTEAFF
TRBV19	TRBD1	-	TRBJ2-7	TGTGCCACCAACAATATCAGGACAGGAGACTACGAGCAGTACTTC	CATNNIRTGDYEQYF
TRBV9	-	-	TRBJ2-1	TGTGCCAGCAGCGTAGGCGGACTGACCTCCTACAATGAGCAGTTCTTC	CASSVGGLTSYNEQFF
TRBV19	TRBD1	-	TRBJ1-4	TGTGCCAGTAGTATATGGCAGGGGGGAACTAATGAAAAACTGTTTTTT	CASSIWQGGTNEKLFF
TRBV27	TRBD2	-	TRBJ2-7	TGTGCCAGCAGCCCTTCGCAGACTAGCGGAGTATACGAGCAGTACTTC	CASSPSQTSGVYEQYF
TRBV6-5	TRBD1	-	TRBJ2-7	TGTGCCAGCAGGACCGGGACAGGGGACGAGCAGTACTTC	CASRTGTGDEQYF
TRBV9	TRBD1	-	TRBJ1-1	TGTGCCAGCAGCGCTCGACAGGGAGAAGGGGCTGAAGCTTTCTTT	CASSARQGEGAEAFF
TRBV28	TRBD1	once	TRBJ2-1	TGTGCCAGCAAGGACAGGTCCTACAATGAGCAGTTCTTC	CASKDRSYNEQFF
TRBV28	TRBD2	-	TRBJ2-6	TGTGCCAGCAGTTTATTCGGACTAGCGGGAGGAAGGTCTGGGGCCAACGTCCTGACTTTC	CASSLFGLAGGRSGANVLTF
TRBV7-3	TRBD1	-	TRBJ2-5	TGTGCCAGCAGCTGGACAGGGTCCCAAGAGACCCAGTACTTC	CASSWTGSQETQYF
TRBV4-2	TRBD2	-	TRBJ2-1	TGTGCCAGCAGCCCGCCACCTCCGGGACTAGCGGGGGGTGAGCAGTTCTTC	CASSPPPPGLAGGEQFF
TRBV27	TRBD2	-	TRBJ2-2	TGTGCCAGCAGTTTTCTAGCGGGTTGGACCGGGGAGCTGTTTTTT	CASSFLAGWTGELFF